The clone carrying this T cell receptor (beta chain) was counted between two and nine times. Its antigen remains unidentified. V lost 7 bases to trimming and J lost 3 bases, with 15 bases between them. The germline CDR1 and CDR2 sequences are MNHEY and SVGEGT. This CDR3 has 14 amino acids. The sample belongs to a study of CD8 T cells in ankylosing spondylitis. TCRdb re-derived calls from the 5' RACE reads in MiXCR, one entry per CDR3 protein. This table holds a few hundred thousand distinct CDR3 sequences, 18% found once. Study-level results: What appeared characteristic of ankylosing spondylitis blood was a TCR beta motif of fewer than ten highly homologous variants. Relatively scarce in peripheral blood, disease-linked clones were CD8+. There were earlier reports of some motif variants in reactive arthritis synovial fluid and blood. Researchers reportedly found disease-linked clones significantly enriched in matched ankylosing spondylitis synovial fluid.

The receptor's source is a male donor with ankylosing spondylitis or in good health (not recorded which). The sample consisted of blood, either unsorted or a sorted T cell fraction (not recorded which). This rearrangement joins TRBV6-2 or TRBV6-3 to TRBJ2-5, with no clear D. This CDR3 is CASNPRLGEETQYF. CDR3 DNA sequence: TGTGCCAGCAATCCCCGGCTGGGTGAAGAGACCCAGTACTTC.